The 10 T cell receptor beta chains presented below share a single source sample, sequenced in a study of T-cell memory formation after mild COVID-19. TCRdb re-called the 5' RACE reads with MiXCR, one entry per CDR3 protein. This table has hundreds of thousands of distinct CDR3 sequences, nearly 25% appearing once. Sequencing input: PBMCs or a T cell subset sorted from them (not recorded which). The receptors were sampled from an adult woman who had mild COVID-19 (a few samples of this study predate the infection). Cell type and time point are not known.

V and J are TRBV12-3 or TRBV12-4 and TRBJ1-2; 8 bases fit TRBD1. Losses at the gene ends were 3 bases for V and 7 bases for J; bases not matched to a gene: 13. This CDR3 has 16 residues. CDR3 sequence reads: CASSFLGAGGVGGYTF. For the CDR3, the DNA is TGTGCCAGCAGTTTTTTAGGAGCAGGGGGCGTTGGTGGCTACACCTTC.

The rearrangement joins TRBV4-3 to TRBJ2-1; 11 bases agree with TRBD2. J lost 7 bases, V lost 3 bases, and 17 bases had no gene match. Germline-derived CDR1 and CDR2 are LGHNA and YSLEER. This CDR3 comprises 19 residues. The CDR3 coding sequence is TGCGCCAGCAGCCAGCTCGAAGGAGCGTTAGCGGGAGGGAGGAATGAGCAGTTCTTC. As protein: CASSQLEGALAGGRNEQFF.

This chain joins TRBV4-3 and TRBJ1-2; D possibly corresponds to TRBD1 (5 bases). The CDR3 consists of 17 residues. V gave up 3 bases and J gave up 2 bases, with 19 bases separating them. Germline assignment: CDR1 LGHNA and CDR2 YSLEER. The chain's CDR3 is CASSQSSPGQRNYGYTF. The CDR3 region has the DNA TGCGCCAGCAGCCAGTCCTCTCCGGGGCAGAGAAACTATGGCTACACCTTC.

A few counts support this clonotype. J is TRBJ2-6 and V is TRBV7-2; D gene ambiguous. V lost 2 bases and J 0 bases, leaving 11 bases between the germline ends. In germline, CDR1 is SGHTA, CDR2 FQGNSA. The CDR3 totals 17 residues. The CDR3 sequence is CASSLWPLGSGANVLTF. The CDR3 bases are TGTGCCAGCAGCTTATGGCCTCTCGGCTCTGGGGCCAACGTCCTGACTTTC. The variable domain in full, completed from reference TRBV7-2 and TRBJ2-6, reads GAGVSQSPSNKVTEKGKDVELRCDPISGHTALYWYRQSLGQGLEFLIYFQGNSAPDKSGLPSDRFSAERTGGSVSTLTIQRTQQEDSAVYLCASSLWPLGSGANVLTFGAGSRLTVL.

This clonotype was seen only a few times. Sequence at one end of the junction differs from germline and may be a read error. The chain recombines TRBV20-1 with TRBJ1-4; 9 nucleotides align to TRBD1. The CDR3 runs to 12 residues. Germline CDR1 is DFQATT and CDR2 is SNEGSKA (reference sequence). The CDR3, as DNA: TGCAGTGCTACCGGGACAGGGATCTCCGAGGAATTT. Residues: CSATGTGISEEF.

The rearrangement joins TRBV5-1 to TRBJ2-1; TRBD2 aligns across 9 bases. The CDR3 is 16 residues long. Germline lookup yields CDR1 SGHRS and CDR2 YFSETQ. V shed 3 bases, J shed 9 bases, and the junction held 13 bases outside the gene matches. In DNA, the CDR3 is TGCGCCAGCAGCTGGGGGACTAGCCGAGGTCACCCTGAGCAGTTCTTC. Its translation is CASSWGTSRGHPEQFF.

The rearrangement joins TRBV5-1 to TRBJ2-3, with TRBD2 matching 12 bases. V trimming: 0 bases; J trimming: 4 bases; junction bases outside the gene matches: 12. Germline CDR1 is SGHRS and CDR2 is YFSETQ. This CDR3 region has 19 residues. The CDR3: CASSLALAGGTPGADTQYF. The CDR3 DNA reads TGCGCCAGCAGCTTGGCTCTAGCGGGAGGGACGCCCGGCGCAGATACGCAGTATTTT.

The DNA of the CDR3 is TGTGCCAGCAGCTTGGTGGGCAGCGTCTACGAGCAGTACTTC. It specifies CASSLVGSVYEQYF. The chain combines TRBV5-6 with TRBJ2-7; no firm D call. This CDR3 comprises 14 residues. V was shortened by 0 bases and J by 3 bases, with 10 bases between the two germline ends. Germline lookup yields CDR1 SGHDT and CDR2 YYEEEE. The full variable domain, rest sourced from reference TRBV5-6 and TRBJ2-7, is DAGVTQSPTHLIKTRGQQVTLRCSPKSGHDTVSWYQQALGQGPQFIFQYYEEEERQRGNFPDRFSGHQFPNYSSELNVNALLLGDSALYLCASSLVGSVYEQYFGPGTRLTVT.

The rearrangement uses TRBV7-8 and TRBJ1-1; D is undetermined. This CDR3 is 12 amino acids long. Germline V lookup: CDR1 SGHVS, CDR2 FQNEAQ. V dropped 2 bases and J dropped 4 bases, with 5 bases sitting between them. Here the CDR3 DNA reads TGTGCCAGCAGCTTATCAGCCACTGAAGCTTTCTTT. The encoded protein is CASSLSATEAFF.

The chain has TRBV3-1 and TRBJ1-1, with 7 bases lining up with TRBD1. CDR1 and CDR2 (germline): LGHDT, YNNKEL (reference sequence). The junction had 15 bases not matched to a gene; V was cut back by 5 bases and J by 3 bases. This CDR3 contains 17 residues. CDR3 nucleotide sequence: TGTGCCAGCAGCAACCCCCGGACAGGTTATGGACACACTGAAGCTTTCTTT. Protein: CASSNPRTGYGHTEAFF.